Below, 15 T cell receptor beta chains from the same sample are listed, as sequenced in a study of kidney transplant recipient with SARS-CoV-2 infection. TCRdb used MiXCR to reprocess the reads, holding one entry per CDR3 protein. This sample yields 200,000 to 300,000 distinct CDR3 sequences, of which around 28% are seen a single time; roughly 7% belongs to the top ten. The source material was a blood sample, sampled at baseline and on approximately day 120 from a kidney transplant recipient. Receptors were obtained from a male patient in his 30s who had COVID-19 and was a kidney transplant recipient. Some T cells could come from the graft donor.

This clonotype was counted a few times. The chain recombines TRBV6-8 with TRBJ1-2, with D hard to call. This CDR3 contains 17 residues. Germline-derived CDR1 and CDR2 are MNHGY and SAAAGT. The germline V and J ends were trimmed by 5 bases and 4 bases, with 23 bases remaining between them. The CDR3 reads CASSHRVRSRKTYGYTF. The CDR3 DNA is TGTGCCAGCAGTCATCGGGTACGCTCTAGAAAGACCTATGGCTACACCTTC.

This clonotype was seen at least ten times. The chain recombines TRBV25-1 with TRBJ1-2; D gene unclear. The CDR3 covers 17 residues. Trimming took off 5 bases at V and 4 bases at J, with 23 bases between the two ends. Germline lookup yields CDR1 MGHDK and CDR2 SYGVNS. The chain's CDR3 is CASSRVVELGKTYGYTF. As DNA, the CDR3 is TGTGCCAGCAGTCGAGTAGTAGAACTGGGAAAGACCTATGGCTACACCTTC.

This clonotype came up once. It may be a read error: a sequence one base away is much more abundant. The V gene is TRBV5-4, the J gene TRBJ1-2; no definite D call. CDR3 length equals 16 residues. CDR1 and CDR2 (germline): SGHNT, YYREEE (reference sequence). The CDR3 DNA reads TGTGTCAGCATTTTTCCCGTACCAGGAAAGACCTATGGCTACACCTTC. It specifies CVSIFPVPGKTYGYTF.

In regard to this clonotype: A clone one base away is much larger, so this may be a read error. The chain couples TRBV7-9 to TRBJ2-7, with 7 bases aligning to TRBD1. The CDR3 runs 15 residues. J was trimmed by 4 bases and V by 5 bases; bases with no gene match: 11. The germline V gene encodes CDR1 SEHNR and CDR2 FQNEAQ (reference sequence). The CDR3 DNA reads TGTGCCAGCAGCCCCCCGACAGGGACGGGTTACGAGCAGTACTTC. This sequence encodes CASSPPTGTGYEQYF.

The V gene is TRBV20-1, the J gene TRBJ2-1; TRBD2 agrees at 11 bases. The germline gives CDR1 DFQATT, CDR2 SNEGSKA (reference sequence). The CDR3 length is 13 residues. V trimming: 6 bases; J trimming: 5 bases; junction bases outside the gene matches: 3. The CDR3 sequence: CSALAGGNNEQFF. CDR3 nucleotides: TGCAGTGCATTAGCGGGAGGGAACAATGAGCAGTTCTTC.

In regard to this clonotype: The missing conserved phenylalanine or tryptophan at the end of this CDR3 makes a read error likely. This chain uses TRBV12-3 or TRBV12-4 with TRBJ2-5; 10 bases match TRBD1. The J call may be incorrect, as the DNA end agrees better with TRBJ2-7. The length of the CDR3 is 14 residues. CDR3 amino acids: CASSPGQGSGEQYL. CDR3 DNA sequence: TGTGCCAGCAGTCCGGGACAGGGGTCCGGCGAGCAGTACCTC.

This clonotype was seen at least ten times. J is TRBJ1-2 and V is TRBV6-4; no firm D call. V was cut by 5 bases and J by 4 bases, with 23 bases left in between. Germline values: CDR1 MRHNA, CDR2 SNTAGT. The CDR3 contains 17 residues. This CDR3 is CASSRALSHGKTYGYTF. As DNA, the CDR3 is TGTGCCAGCAGTCGCGCTCTCTCACACGGAAAGACCTATGGCTACACCTTC.

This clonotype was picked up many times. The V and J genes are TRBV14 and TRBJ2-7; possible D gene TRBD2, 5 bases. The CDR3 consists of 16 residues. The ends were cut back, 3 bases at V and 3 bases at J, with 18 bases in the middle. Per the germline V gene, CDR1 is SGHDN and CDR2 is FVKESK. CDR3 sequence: CASSHLGQGRNYEQYF. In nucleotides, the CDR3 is TGTGCCAGCAGCCATCTAGGCCAAGGGAGAAACTACGAGCAGTACTTC.

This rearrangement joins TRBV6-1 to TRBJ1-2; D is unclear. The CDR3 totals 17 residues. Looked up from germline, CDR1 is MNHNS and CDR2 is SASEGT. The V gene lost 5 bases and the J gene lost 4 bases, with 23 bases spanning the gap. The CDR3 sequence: CASSPAWGGRKTYGYTF. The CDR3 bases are TGTGCCAGCAGTCCAGCTTGGGGTGGGAGAAAGACCTATGGCTACACCTTC.

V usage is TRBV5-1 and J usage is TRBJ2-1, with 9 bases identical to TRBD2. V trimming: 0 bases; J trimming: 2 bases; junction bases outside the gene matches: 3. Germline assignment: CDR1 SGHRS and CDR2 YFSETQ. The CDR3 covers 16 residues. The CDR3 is CASSLAASGTYNEQFF. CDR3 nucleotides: TGCGCCAGCAGCTTGGCCGCTAGCGGGACCTACAATGAGCAGTTCTTC. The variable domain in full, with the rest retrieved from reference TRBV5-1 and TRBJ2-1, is KAGVTQTPRYLIKTRGQQVTLSCSPISGHRSVSWYQQTPGQGLQFLFEYFSETQRNKGNFPGRFSGRQFSNSRSEMNVSTLELGDSALYLCASSLAASGTYNEQFFGPGTRLTVL.

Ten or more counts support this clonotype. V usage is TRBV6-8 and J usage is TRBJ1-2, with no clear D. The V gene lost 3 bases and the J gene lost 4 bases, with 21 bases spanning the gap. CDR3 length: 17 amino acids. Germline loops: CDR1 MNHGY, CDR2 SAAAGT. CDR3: CASSYRVRSRKTYGYTF. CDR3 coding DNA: TGTGCCAGCAGTTATAGAGTACGCTCTAGAAAGACCTATGGCTACACCTTC.

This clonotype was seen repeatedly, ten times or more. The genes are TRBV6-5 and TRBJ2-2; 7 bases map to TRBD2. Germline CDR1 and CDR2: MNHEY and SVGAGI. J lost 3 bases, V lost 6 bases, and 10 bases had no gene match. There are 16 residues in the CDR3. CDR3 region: CASRTGRGFDTGELFF. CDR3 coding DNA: TGTGCCAGCAGAACGGGGAGGGGCTTCGACACCGGGGAGCTGTTTTTT.

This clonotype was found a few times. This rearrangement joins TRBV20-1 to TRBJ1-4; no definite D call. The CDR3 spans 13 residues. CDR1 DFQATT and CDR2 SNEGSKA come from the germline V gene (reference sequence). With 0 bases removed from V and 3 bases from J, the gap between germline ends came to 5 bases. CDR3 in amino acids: CSAREVPNEKLFF. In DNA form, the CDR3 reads TGCAGTGCTAGAGAGGTTCCTAATGAAAAACTGTTTTTT.

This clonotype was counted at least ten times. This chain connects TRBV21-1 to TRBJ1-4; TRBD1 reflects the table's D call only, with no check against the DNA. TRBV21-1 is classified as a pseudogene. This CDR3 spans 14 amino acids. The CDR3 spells CASAQPGGGEKLFF. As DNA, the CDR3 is TGTGCCAGTGCCCAGCCAGGGGGTGGCGAAAAACTGTTTTTT.

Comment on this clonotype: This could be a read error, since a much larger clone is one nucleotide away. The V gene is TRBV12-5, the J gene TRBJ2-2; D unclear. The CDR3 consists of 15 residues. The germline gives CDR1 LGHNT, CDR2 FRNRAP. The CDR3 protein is CAGGSWAGYTGELFF. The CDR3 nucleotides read TGTGCTGGTGGGTCCTGGGCAGGCTACACCGGGGAGCTGTTTTTT.